This T cell receptor beta chain derives from a study of shared clonotypes between healthy human individuals (TCRdb year 2020). At the level of the whole study: A couple of women and a few men aged 18 to 49 years were included in the cohort. For each donor, CD4 naive and CD4 memory were each run on three plates, CD8 naive on two plates, and CD8 memory on one plate. To estimate repertoire size and how much clonotype sharing occurs between individuals, the study deeply sequenced the blood TCR repertoires of roughly 5 healthy adults. Different laboratories and diverse techniques were used to prepare libraries and sequence TCR repertoires, to increase sequencing depth and limit assay-specific biases. Each donor's leukapheresis produced roughly between roughly 0.94 and 9.5 billion PBMCs.

Using the deep immunoSEQ assay, TCR CDR3 regions were amplified from genomic DNA by multiplex PCR. For each cell subset, the extracted genomic DNA was distributed evenly across all wells of several immunoSEQ 96-well plates, and each plate served as one replicate. For sorted subsets, each replicate PCR was loaded with around 220 ng genomic DNA, equivalent to 30,000 to 35,000 T cell genomes. Purified libraries were quantified with a Qubit 3.0 fluorometer, sized on a Bioanalyzer 2100, and re-quantified with the KAPA Library Quantification kit. Every immunoSEQ 96-well plate was sequenced on a dedicated single-read 150-cycle Illumina NextSeq 550 flow cell. In the authors' own workflow: Because the immunoSEQ output held only junctional sequences and lacked quality scores, the filtering could not match the filtering applied to full-length reads. To assign V/J genes and CDR3, sequences were annotated using PyIR, a Python wrapper for IgBLAST v1.9, with IMGT germline references. Reads were removed for weak V/J assignments (E-value above 1e-6), missing CDR3, stop codons, out-of-frame junctions, or ambiguous translated residues. V3J clonotypes were defined as sequences sharing the same inferred V gene, J gene, and CDR3 amino acid sequence. To compute the percentage overlap between repertoires, the number of shared unique clonotypes was divided by the size of the smaller repertoire. RTK rarefaction, the Chao1 estimator, and Recon v2.1 estimates of unobserved clonotypes were used to assess repertoire richness. Generation probabilities for all TCRbeta clonotypes obtained by the gDNA method from a few donors were computed using OLGA. TCRdb limited this immuneACCESS table to in-frame rearrangements with V and J called. A share of clones is missing; checked studies link under half to unresolved V genes, and the rest is unexplained. V, J and clone size are those of that table, while D and trimming were read from the DNA. The table for this sample lists hundreds of thousands of clones; approximately 96% of them were counted only once. Together, the top ten hold roughly 0.1% of the sample.

CD8 naive samples were obtained by positive selection for CCR7 among CD45RO-negative cells, yielding a CD45RA+CCR7+ population from which TemRA cells were excluded. The donors were healthy, HIV-negative adults who had no recently reported acute infections or vaccinations. Every donor was a Caucasian adult residing in Nashville, Tennessee, USA. After blood collection by leukapheresis, PBMCs were isolated using Ficoll-Histopaque density gradient centrifugation and then cryopreserved in the vapor phase of liquid nitrogen. Purity and quantity of every magnetically sorted T cell population were checked by analytical flow cytometry. Genomic DNA was isolated from each sorted fraction and quantified by UV absorbance on a Nanodrop 2000c. The trim is 3 bases for V and 7 bases for J, with a gap of 19 bases between the germline ends. CDR1 SGHDT and CDR2 YYEEEE were looked up in the germline V gene. Its CDR3 holds 15 amino acids, cysteine through phenylalanine. Only the CDR3 DNA stays, 45 bases, in frame from base 1.

With respect to this clone: This receptor's antigen is unknown. Base qualities are not at hand, and no much larger clone is one base apart.

Points the paper makes about the study in general: Only blood was sampled, and tissue TCR repertoires likely differ from those in blood. Larger estimated clonotype richness was generally found for naive subsets than for memory subsets. The small number of donors limited the genetic and exposure-history diversity represented. Clonotypes shared by all four sorted-subset donors showed higher generation probabilities than non-shared clonotypes. Even with the large sequencing depth, rarefaction of the sorted-subset datasets indicated that sequencing was incomplete. When a handful of donors were compared, the shared fraction of clonotypes was roughly 5% for naive CD4, 3% to 4% for naive CD8, more than 2% for memory CD4, and 0.4% for memory CD8. Pairwise subsampling led to the expectation that sequencing depth would affect the degree of clonotype sharing among donors.

The sample comprised naive CD8+ T cells sorted from blood. The sample's cell subset or site label, in plain terms: CD45RA+CCR7+. The chain couples TRBV5-6 to TRBJ2-5; tentative D gene TRBD2, with 6 bases matching. This clonotype was sampled from a woman in her 30s in good health. Read as DNA, the sequence is TGTGCCAGCAGCTCCCCGGGAGTAGCTGTCGTGACCCAGTACTTC. It is translated as CASSSPGVAVVTQYF.